The clone carrying this T cell receptor beta chain was observed once. This record comes from a study of blood T cell repertoires in COVID-19. Generated by immunoSEQ multiplex PCR, the TCRdb table keeps only in-frame clones and is missing some. The table includes roughly 430,000 clones, 70% to 90% detected once. Germline V CDR1 and CDR2: LGHDT, YNNKEL (reference sequence). This CDR3 spans 16 amino acids. Trimming stripped 1 base from V and 1 base from J, with 8 bases between. The specimen was PBMCs or T cells enriched from blood (not recorded which). This rearrangement joins TRBV3-1 (or the pseudogene TRBV3-2) to TRBJ2-6; D is perhaps TRBD2 (6 bases). This TCR derives from a woman younger than 30 who had been exposed to COVID-19. CDR3 DNA sequence: TGTGCCAGCAGCCAAGCGGGGGTGTCTGGGGCCAACGTCCTGACTTTC. Translating it yields CASSQAGVSGANVLTF.